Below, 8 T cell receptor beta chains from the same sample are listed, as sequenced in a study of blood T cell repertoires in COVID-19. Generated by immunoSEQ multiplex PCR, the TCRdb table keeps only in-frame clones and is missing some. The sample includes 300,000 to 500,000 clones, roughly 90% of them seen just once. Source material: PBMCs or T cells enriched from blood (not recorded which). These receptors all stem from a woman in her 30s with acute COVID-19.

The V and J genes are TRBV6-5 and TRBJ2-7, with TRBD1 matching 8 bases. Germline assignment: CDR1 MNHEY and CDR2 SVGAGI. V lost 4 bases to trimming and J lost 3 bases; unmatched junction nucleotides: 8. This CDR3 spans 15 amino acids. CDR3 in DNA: TGTGCCAGCAGTTCGCGACAGGGGTCCTACTACGAGCAGTACTTC. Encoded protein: CASSSRQGSYYEQYF.

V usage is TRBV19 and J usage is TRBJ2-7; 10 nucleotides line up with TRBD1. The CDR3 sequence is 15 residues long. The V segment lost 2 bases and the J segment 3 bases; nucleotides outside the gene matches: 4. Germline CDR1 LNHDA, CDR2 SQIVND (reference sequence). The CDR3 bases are TGTGCCAGTAGTATACCGGGACAGGGGATCTACGAGCAGTACTTC. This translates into CASSIPGQGIYEQYF. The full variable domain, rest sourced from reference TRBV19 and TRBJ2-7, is DGGITQSPKYLFRKEGQNVTLSCEQNLNHDAMYWYRQDPGQGLRLIYYSQIVNDFQKGDIAEGYSVSREKKESFPLTVTSAQKNPTAFYLCASSIPGQGIYEQYFGPGTRLTVT.

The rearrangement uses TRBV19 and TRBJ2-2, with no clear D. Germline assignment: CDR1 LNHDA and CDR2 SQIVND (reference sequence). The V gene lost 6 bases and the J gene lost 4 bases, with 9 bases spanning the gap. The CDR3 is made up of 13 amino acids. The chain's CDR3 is CASSWQVTGELFF. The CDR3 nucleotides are TGTGCCAGTAGCTGGCAGGTCACCGGGGAGCTGTTTTTT.

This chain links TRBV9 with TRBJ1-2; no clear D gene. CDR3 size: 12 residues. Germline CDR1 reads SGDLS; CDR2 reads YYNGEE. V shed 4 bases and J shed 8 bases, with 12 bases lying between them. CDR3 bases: TGTGCCAGCAGCCCGGGGTTAGGGGGCTACACCTTC. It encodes CASSPGLGGYTF.

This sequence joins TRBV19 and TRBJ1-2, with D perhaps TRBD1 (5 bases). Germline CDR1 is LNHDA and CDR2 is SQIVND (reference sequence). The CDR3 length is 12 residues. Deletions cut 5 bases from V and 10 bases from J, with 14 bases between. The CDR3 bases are TGTGCCAGTAGTGCGGGGACGGCAATCTACACCTTC. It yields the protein CASSAGTAIYTF. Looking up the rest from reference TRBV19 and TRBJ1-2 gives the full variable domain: DGGITQSPKYLFRKEGQNVTLSCEQNLNHDAMYWYRQDPGQGLRLIYYSQIVNDFQKGDIAEGYSVSREKKESFPLTVTSAQKNPTAFYLCASSAGTAIYTFGSGTRLTVV.

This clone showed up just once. DNA for the CDR3: TGCAGCGTTGAAGACCCAAACACTGAAGCTTTCTTT. It translates to CSVEDPNTEAFF. The chain recombines TRBV29-1 with TRBJ1-1, with D unclear. V was trimmed by 0 bases and J by 2 bases, leaving 4 bases between them. Germline V lookup: CDR1 SQVTM, CDR2 ANQGSEA. The CDR3 is made up of 12 amino acids.

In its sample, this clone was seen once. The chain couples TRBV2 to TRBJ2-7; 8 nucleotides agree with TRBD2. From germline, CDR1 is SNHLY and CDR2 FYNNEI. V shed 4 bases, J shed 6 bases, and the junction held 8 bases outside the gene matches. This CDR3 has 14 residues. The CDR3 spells CASSGTAGESEQYF. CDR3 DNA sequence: TGTGCCAGCAGTGGAACAGCGGGGGAGTCCGAGCAGTACTTC.

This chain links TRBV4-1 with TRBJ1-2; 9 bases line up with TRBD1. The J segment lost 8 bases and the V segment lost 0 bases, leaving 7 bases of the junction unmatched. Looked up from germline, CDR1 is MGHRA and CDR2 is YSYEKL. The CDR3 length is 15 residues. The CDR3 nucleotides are TGCGCCAGCAGCCAAGATCGGACAGGGGCGCTCGGCTACACCTTC. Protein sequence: CASSQDRTGALGYTF.